This entry features one TCR beta chain sequence. Some clones are missing from TCRdb's copy, which holds only in-frame ones; the method was immunoSEQ multiplex PCR. The top ten clones hold more than 2% of a sample with about 130,000 clones, roughly 90% of them seen once. The data stem from a study of blood T cell repertoires in COVID-19. As for the study in general: Nucleic acid was either cDNA or gDNA, and it came from T cells, B-cell-depleted T cells, or PBMCs.

Per the germline V gene, CDR1 is ENHRY and CDR2 is SYGVKD. Germline trimming cut 10 bases from V and 6 bases from J; bases unmatched to any gene: 7. CDR3 size: 14 residues. This chain joins TRBV10-3 and TRBJ2-2, with 11 nucleotides matching TRBD1. The TCR sequence derives from an older man with active COVID-19. Sequenced: peripheral blood. CDR3 protein: CATGTGGTPGELFF. The CDR3 bases are TGTGCCACCGGGACAGGGGGTACGCCCGGGGAGCTGTTTTTT.